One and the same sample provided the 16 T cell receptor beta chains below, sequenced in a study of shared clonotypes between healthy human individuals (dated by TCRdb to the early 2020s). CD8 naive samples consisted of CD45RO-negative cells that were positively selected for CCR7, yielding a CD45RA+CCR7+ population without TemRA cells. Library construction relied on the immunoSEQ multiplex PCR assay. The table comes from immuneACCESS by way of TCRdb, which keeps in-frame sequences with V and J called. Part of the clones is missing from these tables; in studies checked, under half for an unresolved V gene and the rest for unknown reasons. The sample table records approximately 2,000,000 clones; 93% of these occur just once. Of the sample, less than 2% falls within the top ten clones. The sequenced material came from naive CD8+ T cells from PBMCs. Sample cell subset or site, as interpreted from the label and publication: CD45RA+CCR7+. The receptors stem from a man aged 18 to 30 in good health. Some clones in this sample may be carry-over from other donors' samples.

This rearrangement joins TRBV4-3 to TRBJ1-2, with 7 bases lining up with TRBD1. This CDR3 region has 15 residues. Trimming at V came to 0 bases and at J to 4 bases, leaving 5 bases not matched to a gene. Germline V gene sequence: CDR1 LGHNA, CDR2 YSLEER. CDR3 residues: CASSQDGGQAYGYTF. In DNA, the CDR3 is TGCGCCAGCAGCCAAGATGGTGGACAGGCCTATGGCTACACCTTC.

In DNA, the CDR3 is TGCGCCAGCAGCCAAACGTCTTTTAGCAGCTCCTACAATGAGCAGTTCTTC. Its translation: CASSQTSFSSSYNEQFF. The chain joins TRBV4-3 to TRBJ2-1; D ambiguous. V was clipped by 2 bases and J by 0 bases, with 14 bases between them. The V gene's germline CDR1 is LGHNA and CDR2 YSLEER. The length of the CDR3 is 17 residues.

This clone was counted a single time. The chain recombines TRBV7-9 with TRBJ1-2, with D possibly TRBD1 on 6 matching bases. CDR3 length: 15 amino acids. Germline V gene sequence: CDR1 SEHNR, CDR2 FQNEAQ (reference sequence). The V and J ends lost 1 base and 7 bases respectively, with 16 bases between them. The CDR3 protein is CASSLDRAAMGGYTF. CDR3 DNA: TGTGCCAGCAGCTTAGACAGGGCGGCAATGGGTGGCTACACCTTC.

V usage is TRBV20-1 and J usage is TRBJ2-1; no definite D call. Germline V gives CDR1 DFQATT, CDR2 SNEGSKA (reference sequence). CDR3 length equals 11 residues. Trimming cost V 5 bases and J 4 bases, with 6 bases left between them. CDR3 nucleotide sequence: TGCAGTGCTGTTGAGTACAATGAGCAGTTCTTC. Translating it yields CSAVEYNEQFF.

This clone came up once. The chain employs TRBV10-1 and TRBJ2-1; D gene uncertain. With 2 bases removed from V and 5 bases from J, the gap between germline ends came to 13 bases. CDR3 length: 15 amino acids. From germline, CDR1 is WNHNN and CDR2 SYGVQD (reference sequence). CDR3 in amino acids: CASSEGEVPDNEQFF. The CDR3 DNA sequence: TGCGCCAGCAGTGAGGGAGAGGTGCCCGACAATGAGCAGTTCTTC.

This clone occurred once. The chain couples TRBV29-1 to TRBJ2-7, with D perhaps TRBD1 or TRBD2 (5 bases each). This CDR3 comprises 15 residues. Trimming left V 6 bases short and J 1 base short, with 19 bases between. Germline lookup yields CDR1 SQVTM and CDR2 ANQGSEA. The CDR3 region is CSVPIWGSVSYEQYF. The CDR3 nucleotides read TGCAGCGTGCCCATCTGGGGGAGTGTATCCTACGAGCAGTACTTC.

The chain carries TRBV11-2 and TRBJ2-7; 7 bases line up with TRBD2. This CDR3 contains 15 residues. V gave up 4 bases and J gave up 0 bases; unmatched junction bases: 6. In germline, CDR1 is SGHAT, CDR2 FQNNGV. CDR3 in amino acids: CASSSQWGGSYEQYF. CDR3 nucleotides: TGTGCCAGCAGCTCACAGTGGGGGGGCTCCTACGAGCAGTACTTC.

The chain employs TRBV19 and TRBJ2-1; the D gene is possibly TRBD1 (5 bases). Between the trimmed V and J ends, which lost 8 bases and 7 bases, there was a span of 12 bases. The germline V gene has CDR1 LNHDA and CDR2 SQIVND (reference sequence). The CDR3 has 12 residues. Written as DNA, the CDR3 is TGTGCCAGTGCCCACAGGTTAAATGAGCAGTTCTTC. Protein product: CASAHRLNEQFF.

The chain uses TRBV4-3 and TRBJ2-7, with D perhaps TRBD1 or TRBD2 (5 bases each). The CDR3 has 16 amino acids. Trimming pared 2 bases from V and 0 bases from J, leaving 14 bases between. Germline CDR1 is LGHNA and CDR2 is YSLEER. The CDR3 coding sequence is TGCGCCAGCAGCCAACTCCTACGGGGCCACTCCTACGAGCAGTACTTC. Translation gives CASSQLLRGHSYEQYF.

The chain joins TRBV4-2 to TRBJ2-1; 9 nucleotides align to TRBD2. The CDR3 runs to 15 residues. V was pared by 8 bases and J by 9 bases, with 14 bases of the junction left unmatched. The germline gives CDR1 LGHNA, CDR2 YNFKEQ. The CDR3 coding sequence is TGTGCCAGCCGGTCCGGGCGGGAGGGTCCCAGTGAGCAGTTCTTC. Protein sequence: CASRSGREGPSEQFF.

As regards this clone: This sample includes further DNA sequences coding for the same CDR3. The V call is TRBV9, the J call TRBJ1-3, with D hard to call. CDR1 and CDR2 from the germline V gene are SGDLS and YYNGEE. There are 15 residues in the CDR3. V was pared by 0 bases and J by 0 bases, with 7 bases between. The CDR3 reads CASSVDGGSGNTIYF. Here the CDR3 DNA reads TGTGCCAGCAGCGTAGATGGAGGCTCTGGAAACACCATATATTTT.

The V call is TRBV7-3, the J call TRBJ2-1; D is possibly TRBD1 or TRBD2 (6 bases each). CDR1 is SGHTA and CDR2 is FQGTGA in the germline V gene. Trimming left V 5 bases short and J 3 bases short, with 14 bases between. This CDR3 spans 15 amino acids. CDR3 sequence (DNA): TGTGCCAGCAGCCCATCCGGGGGCCTCTACAATGAGCAGTTCTTC. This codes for CASSPSGGLYNEQFF.

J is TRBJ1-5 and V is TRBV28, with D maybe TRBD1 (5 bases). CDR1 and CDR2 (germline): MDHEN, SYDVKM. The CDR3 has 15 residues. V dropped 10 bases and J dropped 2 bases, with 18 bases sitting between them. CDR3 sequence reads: CATTPGGVGNQPQHF. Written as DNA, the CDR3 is TGTGCCACCACTCCCGGGGGGGTTGGCAATCAGCCCCAGCATTTT.

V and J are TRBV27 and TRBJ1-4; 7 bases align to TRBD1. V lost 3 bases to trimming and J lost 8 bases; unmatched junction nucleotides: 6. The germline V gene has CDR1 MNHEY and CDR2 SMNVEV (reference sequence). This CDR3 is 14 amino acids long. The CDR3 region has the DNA TGTGCCAGCAGTTTTCGACAGGGAAGCGAAAAACTGTTTTTT. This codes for CASSFRQGSEKLFF.

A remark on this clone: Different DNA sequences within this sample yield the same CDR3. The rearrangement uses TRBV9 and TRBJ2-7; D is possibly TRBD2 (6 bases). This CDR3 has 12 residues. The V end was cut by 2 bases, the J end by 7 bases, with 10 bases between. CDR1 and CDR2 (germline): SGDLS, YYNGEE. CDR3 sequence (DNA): TGTGCCAGCAGCGTGGTGGGGGGAGAGCAGTACTTC. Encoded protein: CASSVVGGEQYF.

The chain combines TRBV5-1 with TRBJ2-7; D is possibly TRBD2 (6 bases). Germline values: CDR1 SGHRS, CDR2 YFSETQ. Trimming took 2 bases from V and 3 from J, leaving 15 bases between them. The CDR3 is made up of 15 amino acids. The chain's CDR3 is CASSLGPSVVYEQYF. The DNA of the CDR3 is TGCGCCAGCAGCTTAGGGCCTAGCGTCGTCTACGAGCAGTACTTC.